This entry lists 4 T cell receptor beta chains sequenced from one sample in a study of cytomegalovirus exposure and HLA in healthy donors. PCR involved 60 Vbeta and 13 Jbeta primers. Profiled with immunoSEQ multiplex PCR; TCRdb holds only in-frame clones, not every one. The table has 120,000 or so clones, roughly 78% seen once. Input material: PBMCs. These receptors came from a man aged 25 to 45 in good health and CMV-seronegative.

The genes are TRBV19 and TRBJ1-6; no definite D call. Trimming stripped 4 bases from V and 9 bases from J, with 7 bases between. Germline loops: CDR1 LNHDA, CDR2 SQIVND (reference sequence). This CDR3 comprises 12 residues. CDR3 in amino acids: CASSSFGSPLHF. The CDR3 DNA reads TGTGCCAGTAGTAGCTTCGGTTCACCCCTCCACTTT.

The chain has TRBV7-2 and TRBJ2-3, with D unclear. CDR3 size: 13 residues. From germline, CDR1 is SGHTA and CDR2 FQGNSA. V shed 0 bases and J shed 9 bases, with 10 bases lying between them. The CDR3 loop reads CASSLAFVQTQYF. CDR3 sequence (DNA): TGTGCCAGCAGCTTAGCTTTCGTTCAGACGCAGTATTTT.

The gene calls are TRBV5-1 and TRBJ2-7, with 7 bases matching TRBD1. The J segment lost 7 bases and the V segment lost 6 bases, leaving 13 bases of the junction unmatched. The CDR3 is 14 residues long. Germline V gene lookup returns CDR1 SGHRS and CDR2 YFSETQ. The DNA for the CDR3 is TGCGCCAGCAATTTACTTCCCGGGACAGAAGAGCAGTACTTC. Amino acid sequence: CASNLLPGTEEQYF.

This rearrangement joins TRBV10-3 to TRBJ2-5, with TRBD2 matching 10 bases. The length of the CDR3 is 19 residues. V dropped 10 bases and J dropped 4; count of bases not matched to a gene: 24. The germline gives CDR1 ENHRY, CDR2 SYGVKD. This CDR3 is CATAPAEGAAGGPVETQYF. The CDR3 DNA reads TGTGCCACCGCGCCAGCGGAGGGGGCAGCGGGGGGGCCGGTAGAGACCCAGTACTTC.